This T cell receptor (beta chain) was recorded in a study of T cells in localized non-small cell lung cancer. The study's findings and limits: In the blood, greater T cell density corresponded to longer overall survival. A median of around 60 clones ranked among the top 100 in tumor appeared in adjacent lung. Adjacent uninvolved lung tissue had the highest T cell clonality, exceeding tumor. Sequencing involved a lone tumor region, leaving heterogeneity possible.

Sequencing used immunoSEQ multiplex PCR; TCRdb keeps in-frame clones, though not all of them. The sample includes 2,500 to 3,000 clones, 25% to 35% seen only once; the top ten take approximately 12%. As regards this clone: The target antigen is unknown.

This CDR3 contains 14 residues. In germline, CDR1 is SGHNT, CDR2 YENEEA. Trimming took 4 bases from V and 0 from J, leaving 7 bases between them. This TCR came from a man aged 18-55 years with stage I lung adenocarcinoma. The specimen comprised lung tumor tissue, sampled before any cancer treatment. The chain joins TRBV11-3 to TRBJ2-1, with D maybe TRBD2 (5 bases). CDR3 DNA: TGTGCCAGCAGCTACGACTACTCCTACAATGAGCAGTTCTTC. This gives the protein CASSYDYSYNEQFF.